This TCR beta chain was sequenced during a study of blood T cells in healthy people across ages. Study outcomes and limitations: Researchers report that TCR beta diversity correlated strongly with naive T cell percentage.

For the second PCR, which ran for roughly 7 to 11 cycles, a sample-barcoded 5' primer and a J-beta primer mix were used. Researchers report that a template-switch adaptor with 12 random nucleotides tagged each cDNA molecule. A single record per CDR3 protein comes from TCRdb applying MiXCR to the 5' RACE reads. The data hold 600,000 or so distinct CDR3 sequences, with more than 20% observed a single time. The germline V gene has CDR1 MNHEY and CDR2 SVGEGT. There are 16 residues in the CDR3. Every donor provided roughly 10 milliliters of peripheral blood. Per sample, no less than 5 micrograms of total RNA were extracted. Concerning this clonotype itself: Its antigen is undetermined.

V is TRBV6-2 or TRBV6-3 and J is TRBJ2-5, with 13 bases identical to TRBD2. The end of the DNA fits TRBJ2-1 better, so the J call may be wrong. The sample comprised blood. This receptor was taken from a man aged 70-80 years in good health. The CDR3 DNA reads TGTGCCAGCAGTAGGCGACTAGCGGGAGGAGACAATGAGCAGTTCTTC. Translating it yields CASSRRLAGGDNEQFF.